This is a list of T cell receptor beta chains from one sample in a study of OX40 agonist ivuxolimab in advanced cancers. Measured with immunoSEQ multiplex PCR; TCRdb has only the in-frame clones, and not every one. The profile shows some 35,000 clones, 60% to 85% of them singletons. The source was CD4+ or CD8+ T cells sorted from blood, collected in a trial of the OX40 agonist ivuxolimab. All receptors come from an adult with an advanced solid tumor such as melanoma, head and neck, liver or kidney cancer. Both conserved end residues are part of each CDR3. The D gene is left open where the match is weak. Not every row has a clone size; where given, it reads once, few, many or a size class.

j_gene | v_gene | d_gene | abundance | CDR3aa | CDR3nt
TRBJ1-2 | TRBV18 | . | . | CASSPGHNYGYTF | TGTGCCAGCTCACCGGGACACAACTATGGCTACACCTTC
TRBJ2-2 | TRBV11-2 | . | once | CASSPGAGAGGELFF | TGTGCCAGCAGCCCCGGGGCAGGGGCGGGCGGGGAGCTGTTTTTT
TRBJ1-5 | TRBV7-9 | . | once | CASSLGSGAGNQPQHF | TGTGCCAGCAGCTTAGGTTCAGGGGCCGGCAATCAGCCCCAGCATTTT
TRBJ1-1 | TRBV19 | . | . | CASSMEWGVASPFF | TGTGCCAGTAGTATGGAATGGGGGGTGGCGTCTCCTTTCTTT
TRBJ1-3 | TRBV6-1 | . | . | CASSENGFSGNTIYF | TGTGCCAGCAGTGAAAACGGATTCTCTGGAAACACCATATATTTT
TRBJ2-2 | TRBV5-1 | . | . | CASNGLGGLTGELFF | TGCGCCAGCAACGGACTAGGGGGCCTCACCGGGGAGCTGTTTTTT
TRBJ2-1 | TRBV27 | . | few | CASSLRGEYNEQFF | TGTGCCAGCAGTTTAAGGGGAGAATACAATGAGCAGTTCTTC
TRBJ2-2 | TRBV7-2 | TRBD1 | once | CASSRLQGGVTGELFF | TGTGCCAGCAGCCGTCTACAGGGGGGCGTCACCGGGGAGCTGTTTTTT
TRBJ2-1 | TRBV4-2 | . | . | CASSQDRSYNEQFF | TGTGCCAGCAGCCAAGATCGATCCTACAATGAGCAGTTCTTC
TRBJ1-2 | TRBV2 | . | once | CASSGRTANYGYTF | TGTGCCAGCAGTGGAAGGACAGCTAACTATGGCTACACCTTC
TRBJ1-5 | TRBV5-1 | . | . | CASSLEGGTYQPQHF | TGCGCCAGCAGCTTGGAGGGGGGGACCTATCAGCCCCAGCATTTT
TRBJ1-6 | TRBV2 | . | few | CASSEARVNSPLHF | TGTGCCAGCAGTGAGGCACGGGTGAATTCACCCCTCCACTTT
TRBJ2-5 | TRBV5-5 | TRBD1 | . | CASSTGTGIGGTQYF | TGTGCCAGCAGCACCGGGACAGGGATAGGTGGGACCCAGTACTTC
TRBJ2-5 | TRBV29-1 | . | once | CSATWSTQYF | TGCAGCGCCACATGGTCGACCCAGTACTTC
TRBJ2-6 | TRBV7-9 | . | . | CASSGRRSGANVLTF | TGTGCCAGCAGCGGACGGAGGTCTGGGGCCAACGTCCTGACTTTC
TRBJ1-6 | TRBV12-5 | TRBD1 | . | CASGFLTATRDRGTGSPLHF | TGTGCTAGTGGTTTCCTAACAGCCACCCGGGACAGGGGGACTGGTTCACCCCTCCACTTT
TRBJ1-2 | TRBV4-1 | . | few | CASSQEGGLPLGYTF | TGCGCCAGCAGCCAAGAGGGAGGGTTACCCCTGGGCTACACCTTC
TRBJ1-2 | TRBV5-1 | TRBD1 | . | CASRSGTESYGYTF | TGCGCCAGCCGTTCCGGGACAGAATCATATGGCTACACCTTC
TRBJ1-1 | TRBV7-3 | TRBD1 | few | CASSPRGSGTEAFF | TGTGCCAGCAGCCCCAGGGGGTCGGGCACTGAAGCTTTCTTT
TRBJ1-4 | TRBV7-8 | . | . | CASSPRTEGSEKLFF | TGTGCCAGCAGCCCGAGGACAGAAGGAAGTGAAAAACTGTTTTTT
TRBJ1-4 | TRBV18 | . | . | CASSLGGVSTNEKLFF | TGTGCCAGCTCCCTTGGTGGGGTTTCAACTAATGAAAAACTGTTTTTT
TRBJ1-4 | TRBV29-1 | TRBD1 | . | CSALTGGNEKLFF | TGCAGCGCCCTGACAGGGGGTAACGAAAAACTGTTTTTT
TRBJ2-1 | TRBV6-6 | . | . | CASSLNGREGEQFF | TGTGCCAGCAGTCTCAACGGCAGGGAAGGTGAGCAGTTCTTC
TRBJ1-4 | TRBV6-5 | . | . | CASSHTWQLFF | TGTGCCAGCAGTCATACATGGCAACTGTTTTTT
TRBJ1-5 | TRBV28 | . | . | CAGQRGNQPQHF | TGTGCCGGACAGAGGGGCAATCAGCCCCAGCATTTT
TRBJ1-3 | TRBV30 | . | many | CAWSVGGGRGTIYF | TGTGCCTGGAGTGTAGGTGGGGGACGGGGCACCATATATTTT
TRBJ1-1 | TRBV5-1 | TRBD1 | . | CASSTGQGRMRAFF | TGCGCCAGCAGCACGGGACAGGGGAGGATGAGAGCTTTCTTT